One and the same sample provided the 28 T cell receptor beta chains below, sequenced in a study of CD8+CD57+ T cells in acquired aplastic anemia. It was genomic DNA that served as the template for profiling TCR beta VDJ and CDR3. Each CDR3 protein is one row after TCRdb ran MiXCR on the reads. Altogether 250,000 to 350,000 distinct CDR3 sequences are present, 55% to 60% being singletons, with the ten largest covering less than 10%. The sample taken for sequencing was sorted CD4+, CD8+, or CD8+CD57+ T cells (not recorded which) from PBMCs. These receptors originate from a human donor with severe aplastic anemia or a healthy control (not recorded which).

The genes are TRBV7-2 and TRBJ2-1; D unclear. Per the germline V gene, CDR1 is SGHTA and CDR2 is FQGNSA. Trimming took off 4 bases at V and 2 bases at J, with 6 bases between the two ends. This CDR3 is built from 13 residues. CDR3 DNA sequence: TGTGCCAGCAGCTCACGCACCTACAATGAGCAGTTCTTC. Protein: CASSSRTYNEQFF.

Comments on this clonotype: One junction end does not reproduce the germline sequence, and a read error may be involved. The gene calls are TRBV24-1 and TRBJ2-1; the match to TRBD2 covers 9 bases. The CDR3 extends over 15 amino acids. CDR1 is KGHDR and CDR2 is SFDVKD in the germline V gene. CDR3 DNA sequence: TGTGCCAGCAGTTGGCTTGGACTAGCGTCCAATGAGCAGTTCTTC. This encodes CASSWLGLASNEQFF.

The DNA of the CDR3 is TGTGCCACCAGCAGAGATTCGGGCAGGGGGTACAATGAGCAGTTCTTC. Amino acid sequence: CATSRDSGRGYNEQFF. J is TRBJ2-5 and V is TRBV15; TRBD1 matches 7 bases. The J call may be in error: the DNA end matches TRBJ2-1 better. This CDR3 comprises 16 residues. Germline CDR1 LNHNV, CDR2 YYDKDF (reference sequence).

The chain employs TRBV15 and TRBJ2-3; no firm D call. Germline CDR1 and CDR2: LNHNV and YYDKDF (reference sequence). V dropped 1 base and J dropped 4 bases, with 6 bases sitting between them. This CDR3 is 13 amino acids long. The CDR3 DNA is TGTGCCACCAGCAGAGTGCCGGCAGATACGCAGTATTTT. This encodes CATSRVPADTQYF.

This clonotype appeared a single time. The chain is built from TRBV20-1 and TRBJ2-7; 9 nucleotides line up with TRBD1. The CDR3 is made up of 16 amino acids. The V gene end was trimmed by 0 bases and the J gene end by 7 bases; junction bases not matched to a gene: 13. The germline V gene encodes CDR1 DFQATT and CDR2 SNEGSKA (reference sequence). The CDR3 region is CSAREEVGDRVLEQYF. The DNA for the CDR3 is TGCAGTGCTAGAGAGGAGGTTGGGGACAGGGTACTTGAGCAGTACTTC.

The chain is built from TRBV7-6 and TRBJ2-2; D is unresolved. Per germline, CDR1 SGHVS and CDR2 FNYEAQ. The ends were cut back, 6 bases at V and 7 bases at J, with 12 bases in the middle. This CDR3 spans 13 amino acids. The CDR3 here is CASSTPRGGELFF. In DNA, the CDR3 is TGTGCCAGCAGTACACCTAGAGGCGGGGAGCTGTTTTTT.

There are many counts of this clonotype. The V and J genes are TRBV10-3 and TRBJ2-2, with 11 bases lining up with TRBD2. The CDR3 runs to 19 residues. With V trimmed by 6 bases and J by 0 bases, 12 bases remained unmatched. Germline CDR1 is ENHRY and CDR2 is SYGVKD. CDR3 region: CAISRFLTSGVTNTGELFF. The CDR3 region has the DNA TGTGCCATCAGCCGATTTTTGACTAGCGGGGTCACGAACACCGGGGAGCTGTTTTTT.

The chain employs TRBV2 and TRBJ1-1; weak D call: TRBD1 (5 bases). Germline V lookup: CDR1 SNHLY, CDR2 FYNNEI. Trimming cost V 6 bases and J 5 bases, with 19 bases left between them. The CDR3 length is 15 residues. The CDR3 here is CASSSQAGGGTEAFF. DNA of the CDR3: TGTGCCAGCAGCTCCCAGGCGGGTGGGGGAACTGAAGCTTTCTTT.

In this sample, this clonotype turned up many times. V is TRBV7-2 and J is TRBJ1-5, with a tentative D call TRBD1 (6 bases). The length of the CDR3 is 14 residues. The ends were cut back, 1 base at V and 6 bases at J, with 10 bases in the middle. Germline CDR1 is SGHTA and CDR2 is FQGNSA. CDR3 loop: CASSLVGGGQPQHF. CDR3 coding DNA: TGTGCCAGCAGCTTAGTGGGGGGCGGTCAGCCCCAGCATTTT.

This sequence joins TRBV6-5 and TRBJ2-7; D is perhaps TRBD1 (6 bases). The V end lost 5 bases, the J end lost 7 bases, and 15 bases lay between the germline ends. The CDR3 sequence is 13 residues long. The germline V gene encodes CDR1 MNHEY and CDR2 SVGAGI. The CDR3 loop reads CASSPPGAREQYF. The CDR3 DNA reads as TGTGCCAGCAGTCCCCCAGGGGCGCGGGAGCAGTACTTC.

CDR3 in amino acids: CASSEMWVGEKLFF. CDR3 sequence (DNA): TGTGCCAGCAGTGAAATGTGGGTTGGGGAAAAACTGTTTTTT. The V call is TRBV2, the J call TRBJ1-4, with unresolved D. The CDR3 loop spans 14 amino acids. Trimming shortened V by 2 bases and J by 8 bases, and 12 bases separated the two germline ends. CDR1 SNHLY and CDR2 FYNNEI come from the germline V gene.

This chain joins TRBV20-1 and TRBJ2-3; TRBD1 aligns across 8 bases. This CDR3 spans 13 amino acids. V trimming: 2 bases; J trimming: 4 bases; junction bases outside the gene matches: 2. Germline-derived CDR1 and CDR2 are DFQATT and SNEGSKA (reference sequence). CDR3 in DNA: TGCAGTGCTAGACAGGGGGCATCAGATACGCAGTATTTT. Translation gives CSARQGASDTQYF.

V is TRBV10-3 and J is TRBJ2-1; the match to TRBD1 covers 10 bases. Germline V gene data show CDR1 as ENHRY and CDR2 as SYGVKD. V shed 6 bases, J shed 9 bases, and the junction held 11 bases outside the gene matches. This CDR3 has 15 amino acids. The CDR3 DNA follows: TGTGCCATCAGCACCGGGACAGGGGTATCTCTTGAGCAGTTCTTC. This encodes CAISTGTGVSLEQFF.

This clonotype was recorded at least ten times. This chain uses TRBV15 with TRBJ1-1; D possibly corresponds to TRBD1 (6 bases). This CDR3 has 13 amino acids. Germline V lookup: CDR1 LNHNV, CDR2 YYDKDF (reference sequence). V was shortened by 0 bases and J by 7 bases, with 9 bases between the two germline ends. CDR3 nucleotides: TGTGCCACCAGCAGAGACAGGGGCGGTGAAGCTTTCTTT. The encoded protein is CATSRDRGGEAFF. The full variable domain, completed using reference TRBV15 and TRBJ1-1, is DAMVIQNPRYQVTQFGKPVTLSCSQTLNHNVMYWYQQKSSQAPKLLFHYYDKDFNNEADTPDNFQSRRPNTSFCFLDIRSPGLGDTAMYLCATSRDRGGEAFFGQGTRLTVV.

The rearrangement links TRBV12-3 or TRBV12-4 to TRBJ1-5, with D unresolved. V dropped 3 bases and J dropped 6 bases, with 12 bases sitting between them. This CDR3 comprises 14 residues. The CDR3 DNA reads TGTGCCAGCAGTTTGCCACAGAACGGTCAGCCCCAGCATTTT. Translating it yields CASSLPQNGQPQHF.

This clonotype showed up just a few times. The chain has TRBV4-2 and TRBJ2-1, with 10 bases identical to TRBD1. CDR1 is LGHNA and CDR2 is YNFKEQ in the germline V gene. CDR3 size: 20 residues. The V gene end was trimmed by 1 base and the J gene end by 1 base; junction bases not matched to a gene: 13. CDR3 sequence reads: CASSQGVLGTGVSSYNEQFF. Written as DNA, the CDR3 is TGTGCCAGCAGCCAAGGGGTGTTGGGGACAGGGGTGAGTTCCTACAATGAGCAGTTCTTC.

This clonotype occurred once. The genes are TRBV6-1 and TRBJ2-7; D possibly uses TRBD1 or TRBD2 (6 bases each). CDR1 MNHNS and CDR2 SASEGT come from the germline V gene. The CDR3 spans 12 residues. V lost 2 bases to trimming and J lost 6 bases, with 8 bases between them. CDR3 DNA sequence: TGTGCCAGCAGTGAACGGGGGCTCGAGCAGTACTTC. Translation: CASSERGLEQYF.

This clonotype was counted only a few times. The CDR3 spells CASSQRQGEQPQHF. The CDR3 nucleotides are TGTGCCAGCAGTCAGAGACAGGGAGAGCAGCCCCAGCATTTT. This chain uses TRBV12-3 or TRBV12-4 with TRBJ1-5; 7 nucleotides match TRBD1. J lost 7 bases, V lost 5 bases, and 8 bases had no gene match. CDR3 length: 14 residues.

This clonotype was detected only a few times. The chain joins TRBV7-3 to TRBJ2-3; D is undetermined. The CDR3 contains 16 residues. The V and J ends lost 2 bases and 0 bases respectively, with 12 bases between them. Germline V gene sequence: CDR1 SGHTA, CDR2 FQGTGA. The DNA of the CDR3 is TGTGCCAGCAGCTTAGGGGTCAGCTCTAGCACAGATACGCAGTATTTT. It yields the protein CASSLGVSSSTDTQYF.

V and J are TRBV7-8 and TRBJ1-3, with a weak D call TRBD1 (5 bases). The CDR3 is made up of 13 amino acids. The V end was cut by 2 bases, the J end by 9 bases, with 11 bases between. The germline CDR1 and CDR2 sequences are SGHVS and FQNEAQ. The CDR3 is CASSLRGGGTIYF. CDR3 DNA: TGTGCCAGCAGCTTAAGGGGCGGGGGCACCATATATTTT.

This clonotype was counted many times. The V call is TRBV7-2, the J call TRBJ1-1; D gene ambiguous. The germline CDR1 and CDR2 sequences are SGHTA and FQGNSA. The CDR3 loop spans 13 amino acids. V lost 2 bases and J 5 bases, leaving 9 bases between the germline ends. CDR3 nucleotides: TGTGCCAGCAGCTTATCCGATGGTACTGAAGCTTTCTTT. The encoded protein is CASSLSDGTEAFF.

This sequence joins TRBV7-8 and TRBJ2-7; 11 bases are a match to TRBD1. CDR3 size: 15 residues. Germline assignment: CDR1 SGHVS and CDR2 FQNEAQ. Germline trimming cut 4 bases from V and 5 bases from J; bases unmatched to any gene: 7. DNA for the CDR3: TGTGCCAGCAGCTCCAGGACAGGGGGCAGGAACGAGCAGTACTTC. Translated: CASSSRTGGRNEQYF. Filled out from reference TRBV7-8 and TRBJ2-7, the complete variable domain reads GAGVSQSPRYKVAKRGQDVALRCDPISGHVSLFWYQQALGQGPEFLTYFQNEAQLDKSGLPSDRFFAERPEGSVSTLKIQRTQQEDSAVYLCASSSRTGGRNEQYFGPGTRLTVT.

This sequence joins TRBV6-5 and TRBJ2-2; TRBD1 agrees at 9 bases. CDR1 is MNHEY, CDR2 SVGAGI, per germline. This CDR3 is 17 amino acids long. With 3 bases clipped from V and 4 bases from J, the junction kept 9 bases outside the gene matches. The CDR3 coding sequence is TGTGCCAGCAGTTATTCCGGGACAGGGACTCGCACCGGGGAGCTGTTTTTT. Encoded protein: CASSYSGTGTRTGELFF.

There are many counts of this clonotype. The chain combines TRBV12-3 or TRBV12-4 with TRBJ1-2; 8 bases match TRBD1. J lost 4 bases, V lost 3 bases, and 4 bases had no gene match. The CDR3 has 14 amino acids. CDR3 sequence (DNA): TGTGCCAGCAGTTTGAACAGGGGGTTCTATGGCTACACCTTC. Translating it yields CASSLNRGFYGYTF.

This clonotype was observed at least ten times. V usage is TRBV7-3 and J usage is TRBJ2-3; D unclear. Looked up from germline, CDR1 is SGHTA and CDR2 is FQGTGA. V lost 5 bases and J 0 bases, leaving 9 bases between the germline ends. The length of the CDR3 is 14 residues. CDR3 in DNA: TGTGCCAGCAGCCACCCGGACAGCACAGATACGCAGTATTTT. The encoded protein is CASSHPDSTDTQYF.

This clonotype was counted ten times or more. CDR3 sequence: CASSYTSGGSGQYF. The CDR3 DNA sequence: TGTGCCAGCAGTTACACTAGCGGGGGTAGCGGGCAGTACTTC. V and J are TRBV6-6 and TRBJ2-7; 11 bases line up with TRBD2. The germline gives CDR1 MNHNY, CDR2 SVGAGI (reference sequence). CDR3 length: 14 amino acids. Trimming removed 2 bases from V and 9 bases from J; junction bases left unmatched: 6.

The chain links TRBV2 to TRBJ2-1; TRBD2 agrees at 9 bases. Trimming at V came to 11 bases and at J to 9 bases, leaving 11 bases not matched to a gene. Germline V lookup: CDR1 SNHLY, CDR2 FYNNEI. The CDR3 spans 13 residues. The CDR3 region has the DNA TGTGCCGGAGGTAGCGGGAGTGGCAGTGAGCAGTTCTTC. It encodes CAGGSGSGSEQFF.

A remark on this clonotype: Possible read error: a much larger clone is one base away. The CDR3 end shows no conserved phenylalanine or tryptophan, and so a read error is likely. The rearrangement links TRBV7-2 to TRBJ2-7, with D hard to call. The length of the CDR3 is 14 residues. In germline, CDR1 is SGHTA, CDR2 FQGNSA. V lost 6 bases and J lost 3, with 15 bases in between. This chain's CDR3 is CASSLRSPIYEQYL. The CDR3 DNA follows: TGTGCCAGCAGTTTACGGTCCCCCATCTACGAGCAGTACCTC.